This T cell receptor beta chain came from a study of Ad26.COV2.S vaccination and SARS-CoV-2 variants. Study-level information: Donor was in the COV1001 Ad26.COV2.S trial arm. Once or twice, 56 days apart, Ad26.COV2.S was delivered intramuscularly.

Repertoires were generated with immunoSEQ multiplex PCR, while TCRdb's copy carries only in-frame clones and drops some. The sample lists 200,000 to 250,000 clones; 70% to 90% were seen once. Treatment specified: 19 received Ad26.COV2.S at low or high dose, single or two shots; roughly five received placebo; per-sample allocation not given. Day 63 following the first vaccine or placebo injection was when the samples were taken. Trimming took off 1 base at V and 6 bases at J, with 8 bases between the two ends. This CDR3 is 13 amino acids long. Germline-derived CDR1 and CDR2 are LGHDT and YNNKEL (reference sequence). A remark on this clone: The antigen remains undetermined.

General study findings and limits: Those who received the vaccine showed greater spike-specific TCR breadth than those given placebo. Substantial post-vaccination breadth of spike-specific CD8+ and CD4+ T cell responses was reported.

The material was peripheral blood, obtained in a trial of Ad26.COV2.S vaccine versus placebo. V is TRBV3-1 (or the pseudogene TRBV3-2) and J is TRBJ2-3; D call uncertain. The receptor was derived from a person aged 18-60 years who received the Ad26.COV2.S COVID-19 vaccine or a placebo. The CDR3 loop reads CASSQARWDTQYF. In nucleotides, the CDR3 is TGTGCCAGCAGCCAAGCTCGGTGGGATACGCAGTATTTT.